Shown below are 30 T cell receptor beta chains from a single sample sequenced in a study of cytotoxic CD8 clonotypes in ibrutinib-treated CLL. Some clones are missing from TCRdb's copy, which holds only in-frame ones; the method was immunoSEQ multiplex PCR. Seen here are tens of thousands of clones, around 79% observed once, and the top ten hold approximately 5%. Material: PBMCs, obtained after 12 months of ibrutinib treatment. The receptors stem from a human donor with chronic lymphocytic leukemia.

The chain couples TRBV29-1 to TRBJ1-1, with D maybe TRBD1 (6 bases). V was shortened by 5 bases and J by 3 bases, with 19 bases between the two germline ends. Germline values: CDR1 SQVTM, CDR2 ANQGSEA. This CDR3 region has 15 residues. The CDR3 reads CSVLGRGGGDTEAFF. The CDR3, as DNA: TGCAGCGTTTTGGGTCGAGGAGGGGGTGACACTGAAGCTTTCTTT.

The genes are TRBV4-3 and TRBJ2-1; weak D call: TRBD1 (5 bases). CDR3 length: 17 amino acids. The germline V gene encodes CDR1 LGHNA and CDR2 YSLEER. The germline V and J ends were trimmed by 4 bases and 0 bases, with 16 bases remaining between them. CDR3 region: CASSRWVGRSSYNEQFF. Written as DNA, the CDR3 is TGCGCCAGCAGCCGCTGGGTGGGGCGCAGCTCCTACAATGAGCAGTTCTTC.

The V gene is TRBV28, the J gene TRBJ1-2, with D maybe TRBD1 (5 bases). The CDR3 length is 14 residues. V gave up 7 bases and J gave up 7 bases, with 19 bases separating them. The V gene's germline CDR1 is MDHEN and CDR2 SYDVKM. The CDR3 sequence: CASNPGLGIGGYTF. The CDR3 nucleotides are TGTGCCAGCAATCCAGGGTTGGGGATTGGTGGCTACACCTTC.

The V and J genes are TRBV7-6 and TRBJ2-1; 9 nucleotides agree with TRBD2. V lost 1 base and J lost 7; bases outside the gene matches: 11. In germline, CDR1 is SGHVS, CDR2 FNYEAQ. This CDR3 has 17 amino acids. This CDR3 reads CASSLVGAGGYQNEQFF. The CDR3 DNA follows: TGTGCCAGCAGCTTAGTGGGAGCGGGAGGCTACCAGAATGAGCAGTTCTTC.

V gene TRBV6-5 combines with J gene TRBJ1-2, with a weak D call TRBD1 (5 bases). Trimming took off 7 bases at V and 5 bases at J, with 17 bases between the two ends. The CDR3 extends over 14 amino acids. CDR1 MNHEY and CDR2 SVGAGI come from the germline V gene. This CDR3 is CASKRRGGGYGYTF. The CDR3 DNA reads TGTGCCAGCAAACGACGGGGGGGTGGGTATGGCTACACCTTC.

The rearrangement uses TRBV11-1 and TRBJ2-3; D remains ambiguous. This CDR3 region has 13 residues. Trimming took off 5 bases at V and 4 bases at J, with 10 bases between the two ends. Germline CDR1 is SGHAT and CDR2 is FQDESV (reference sequence). The chain's CDR3 is CASSPGWSDTQYF. The CDR3 nucleotides are TGTGCCAGCAGCCCCGGCTGGTCAGATACGCAGTATTTT.

This clone was seen a handful of times. The gene calls are TRBV2 and TRBJ1-1, with 7 bases that match TRBD1. Germline CDR1 SNHLY, CDR2 FYNNEI. Germline trimming cut 5 bases from V and 5 bases from J; bases unmatched to any gene: 5. This CDR3 comprises 13 residues. The chain's CDR3 is CASSQGEETEAFF. CDR3 coding DNA: TGTGCCAGCAGTCAGGGGGAGGAGACTGAAGCTTTCTTT.

The chain combines TRBV9 with TRBJ2-3; tentatively, D is TRBD1 or TRBD2 (5 bases each). Germline CDR1 reads SGDLS; CDR2 reads YYNGEE. The V end lost 5 bases, the J end lost 4 bases, and 11 bases lay between the germline ends. The CDR3 contains 13 residues. CDR3 sequence reads: CASRGPPADTQYF. CDR3 nucleotides: TGTGCCAGCAGGGGACCCCCCGCAGATACGCAGTATTTT.

J is TRBJ1-1 and V is TRBV4-3, with D possibly being TRBD1 (6 bases). V shed 0 bases and J shed 8 bases, with 10 bases lying between them. This CDR3 is built from 13 residues. CDR1 is LGHNA and CDR2 is YSLEER in the germline V gene. This CDR3 reads CASSQERGFEAFF. CDR3 nucleotides: TGCGCCAGCAGCCAAGAGAGGGGGTTCGAAGCTTTCTTT.

The chain couples TRBV9 to TRBJ2-7, with 7 bases identical to TRBD1. V shed 0 bases, J shed 1 base, and the junction held 1 base outside the gene matches. CDR3 length: 14 amino acids. Germline CDR1 and CDR2: SGDLS and YYNGEE. The CDR3 sequence: CASSVGGQSYEQYF. The CDR3 region has the DNA TGTGCCAGCAGCGTAGGGGGACAGTCCTACGAGCAGTACTTC.

V and J are TRBV14 and TRBJ2-7, with D possibly TRBD2 on 7 matching bases. This CDR3 has 15 residues. CDR1 and CDR2 (germline): SGHDN, FVKESK. Trimming cost V 0 bases and J 7 bases, with 16 bases left between them. The CDR3 spells CASSQDVWGGEEQYF. In nucleotides, the CDR3 is TGTGCCAGCAGCCAAGATGTTTGGGGGGGCGAGGAGCAGTACTTC. Complete variable domain (other parts from reference TRBV14 and TRBJ2-7): EAGVTQFPSHSVIEKGQTVTLRCDPISGHDNLYWYRRVMGKEIKFLLHFVKESKQDESGMPNNRFLAERTGGTYSTLKVQPAELEDSGVYFCASSQDVWGGEEQYFGPGTRLTVT.

This clone was seen only a few times. This sequence joins TRBV5-8 and TRBJ1-2; tentatively, D is TRBD1 (6 bases). The ends were cut back, 3 bases at V and 1 base at J, with 16 bases in the middle. CDR1 is SGHTS, CDR2 YDEGEE, per germline. This CDR3 is built from 16 residues. CDR3 bases: TGTGCCAGCAGCTGGGGGGGCAGTACCGATAACTATGGCTACACCTTC. Its translation: CASSWGGSTDNYGYTF.

The chain employs TRBV4-3 and TRBJ1-3; no definite D call. This CDR3 has 15 residues. Trimming cost V 1 base and J 1 base, with 8 bases left between them. CDR1 is LGHNA, CDR2 YSLEER, per germline. The CDR3 nucleotides are TGCGCCAGCAGCCAAGGATTGGGGTCTGGAAACACCATATATTTT. Amino acid sequence: CASSQGLGSGNTIYF.

The rearrangement joins TRBV18 to TRBJ2-5; D is perhaps TRBD1 or TRBD2 (6 bases each). The germline gives CDR1 KGHSH, CDR2 LQKENI. The CDR3 extends over 14 amino acids. Between the trimmed V and J ends, which lost 2 bases and 5 bases, there was a span of 12 bases. The CDR3 spells CASSPVGGLETQYF. DNA for the CDR3: TGTGCCAGCTCACCAGTGGGGGGCTTGGAGACCCAGTACTTC.

This chain links TRBV14 with TRBJ1-1; D call uncertain. The length of the CDR3 is 16 residues. The germline V and J ends were trimmed by 4 bases and 5 bases, with 20 bases remaining between them. Germline CDR1 and CDR2: SGHDN and FVKESK. CDR3 coding DNA: TGTGCCAGCAGCCCCCCTGGACGTGTGGGTCGGACTGAAGCTTTCTTT. Translating it yields CASSPPGRVGRTEAFF.

The V and J genes are TRBV5-6 and TRBJ2-3, with D perhaps TRBD1 (5 bases). Between the trimmed V and J ends, which lost 0 bases and 6 bases, there was a span of 20 bases. The CDR3 is 17 amino acids. Germline lookup yields CDR1 SGHDT and CDR2 YYEEEE. For the CDR3, the DNA is TGTGCCAGCAGCTTGGAGTTTATAGGGCAGGCAGGGGATACGCAGTATTTT. Amino acid sequence: CASSLEFIGQAGDTQYF.

The chain couples TRBV2 to TRBJ1-4; D is ambiguous. V lost 4 bases and J 0 bases, leaving 9 bases between the germline ends. The CDR3 covers 15 residues. The germline CDR1 and CDR2 sequences are SNHLY and FYNNEI. The CDR3 DNA reads as TGTGCCAGCAGTGCTCAAGCCCCAACTAATGAAAAACTGTTTTTT. Protein product: CASSAQAPTNEKLFF.

V and J are TRBV7-2 and TRBJ2-5, with 10 nucleotides matching TRBD1. V trimming: 0 bases; J trimming: 5 bases; junction bases outside the gene matches: 9. The CDR3 length is 17 residues. From germline, CDR1 is SGHTA and CDR2 FQGNSA. This CDR3 is CASSLATGTGVSETQYF. The CDR3 coding sequence is TGTGCCAGCAGCTTAGCCACCGGGACAGGGGTGAGCGAGACCCAGTACTTC.

The rearrangement links TRBV7-2 to TRBJ2-7; tentatively, D is TRBD1 (5 bases). Per germline, CDR1 SGHTA and CDR2 FQGNSA. The CDR3 loop spans 16 amino acids. Trimming took off 1 base at V and 4 bases at J, with 17 bases between the two ends. The CDR3 loop reads CASSLGGRRRGYEQYF. For the CDR3, the DNA is TGTGCCAGCAGCTTAGGTGGCCGGAGAAGGGGTTACGAGCAGTACTTC. Full variable domain (rest looked up from reference TRBV7-2 and TRBJ2-7): GAGVSQSPSNKVTEKGKDVELRCDPISGHTALYWYRQSLGQGLEFLIYFQGNSAPDKSGLPSDRFSAERTGGSVSTLTIQRTQQEDSAVYLCASSLGGRRRGYEQYFGPGTRLTVT.

The chain uses TRBV7-9 and TRBJ1-2; 9 positions match TRBD1. The junction had 7 bases not matched to a gene; V was cut back by 5 bases and J by 3 bases. Germline V lookup: CDR1 SEHNR, CDR2 FQNEAQ (reference sequence). The length of the CDR3 is 15 residues. The CDR3 here is CASSPGQGLDYGYTF. DNA of the CDR3: TGTGCCAGCAGCCCGGGACAGGGTCTAGACTATGGCTACACCTTC.

This clone appeared once. The V and J genes are TRBV5-5 and TRBJ1-6; D not certain. This CDR3 is 15 amino acids long. The V and J ends lost 0 bases and 3 bases respectively, with 7 bases between them. CDR1 SGHKS and CDR2 YYEKEE come from the germline V gene (reference sequence). DNA of the CDR3: TGTGCCAGCAGCTTGGCCTTCAACTATAATTCACCCCTCCACTTT. Its translation: CASSLAFNYNSPLHF. The full variable domain, with the rest looked up from reference TRBV5-5 and TRBJ1-6, is DAGVTQSPTHLIKTRGQQVTLRCSPISGHKSVSWYQQVLGQGPQFIFQYYEKEERGRGNFPDRFSARQFPNYSSELNVNALLLGDSALYLCASSLAFNYNSPLHFGNGTRLTVT.

This clone was picked up one time. The chain combines TRBV4-3 with TRBJ2-7, with a weak D call TRBD2 (5 bases). The V gene lost 2 bases and the J gene lost 7 bases, with 15 bases spanning the gap. The CDR3 sequence is 14 residues long. Germline V gene lookup returns CDR1 LGHNA and CDR2 YSLEER. DNA of the CDR3: TGCGCCAGCAGCCAACAACCCCTGGCGGGTGAGCAGTACTTC. Protein product: CASSQQPLAGEQYF.

This clone was recorded a few times. V is TRBV30 and J is TRBJ1-1; 7 nucleotides agree with TRBD1. The CDR3 runs to 11 residues. Germline V gene lookup returns CDR1 GTSNPN and CDR2 SVGIG (reference sequence). V gave up 5 bases and J gave up 8 bases; unmatched junction bases: 5. The CDR3 protein is CAWSGTEEAFF. In nucleotides, the CDR3 is TGTGCCTGGTCTGGGACAGAAGAAGCTTTCTTT.

This clone has only a few counts. The chain has TRBV5-1 and TRBJ1-4; D is undetermined. The CDR3 is 13 amino acids. Between the trimmed V and J ends, which lost 5 bases and 5 bases, there was a span of 10 bases. Germline V lookup: CDR1 SGHRS, CDR2 YFSETQ. The CDR3 region is CASRGSYNEKLFF. The CDR3 bases are TGCGCCAGCAGAGGGTCCTACAATGAAAAACTGTTTTTT. The full variable domain, rest sourced from reference TRBV5-1 and TRBJ1-4, is KAGVTQTPRYLIKTRGQQVTLSCSPISGHRSVSWYQQTPGQGLQFLFEYFSETQRNKGNFPGRFSGRQFSNSRSEMNVSTLELGDSALYLCASRGSYNEKLFFGSGTQLSVL.

The V and J genes are TRBV6-6 and TRBJ2-5; tentatively, D is TRBD1 or TRBD2 (5 bases each). Looked up from germline, CDR1 is MNHNY and CDR2 is SVGAGI (reference sequence). The CDR3 contains 15 residues. V was cut by 2 bases and J by 4 bases, with 14 bases left in between. Here the CDR3 DNA reads TGTGCCAGCAGTTACACAGTCCATGGGGGAGAGACCCAGTACTTC. This gives the protein CASSYTVHGGETQYF.

The chain links TRBV19 to TRBJ2-1; D gene unclear. The germline gives CDR1 LNHDA, CDR2 SQIVND (reference sequence). CDR3 length equals 15 residues. Trimming removed 7 bases from V and 0 bases from J, with 13 bases in between. The chain's CDR3 is CASTPWALSYNEQFF. The CDR3 bases are TGTGCCAGTACCCCGTGGGCACTCTCCTACAATGAGCAGTTCTTC. Filled out from reference TRBV19 and TRBJ2-1, the complete variable domain reads DGGITQSPKYLFRKEGQNVTLSCEQNLNHDAMYWYRQDPGQGLRLIYYSQIVNDFQKGDIAEGYSVSREKKESFPLTVTSAQKNPTAFYLCASTPWALSYNEQFFGPGTRLTVL.

V is TRBV10-3 and J is TRBJ2-2; the D gene could be TRBD1 or TRBD2 (7 bases each). CDR1 and CDR2 (germline): ENHRY, SYGVKD. Deletions cut 6 bases from V and 3 bases from J, with 14 bases between. CDR3 length: 15 residues. CDR3 residues: CAIRGGGTDTGELFF. CDR3 nucleotide sequence: TGTGCCATCAGGGGAGGGGGCACGGACACCGGGGAGCTGTTTTTT.

The V and J genes are TRBV5-1 and TRBJ2-3, with D uncertain. V dropped 0 bases and J dropped 6 bases, with 5 bases sitting between them. CDR1 and CDR2 (germline): SGHRS, YFSETQ. This CDR3 region has 12 residues. The CDR3 DNA follows: TGCGCCAGCAGCTTGGAATCTGATACGCAGTATTTT. Amino acid sequence: CASSLESDTQYF.

The rearrangement joins TRBV2 to TRBJ2-1; maybe TRBD2 (5 bases). The CDR3 length is 18 residues. Trimming took off 6 bases at V and 1 base at J, with 22 bases between the two ends. Germline V lookup: CDR1 SNHLY, CDR2 FYNNEI. CDR3 nucleotides: TGTGCCAGCAGGTGGTTTGGGAGTTCGGAGTTATCCTACAATGAGCAGTTCTTC. This encodes CASRWFGSSELSYNEQFF.

The V gene is TRBV6-6, the J gene TRBJ1-4; tentative D call: TRBD1 (6 bases). Germline V gives CDR1 MNHNY, CDR2 SVGAGI (reference sequence). This CDR3 spans 15 amino acids. V was clipped by 0 bases and J by 6 bases, with 11 bases between them. The DNA of the CDR3 is TGTGCCAGCAGTTACTCCGTAGGGGGAGATGAAAAACTGTTTTTT. Its translation is CASSYSVGGDEKLFF.